A single sample gave rise to the 8 T cell receptor beta chains below, sequenced in a study of early T cells in non-severe SARS-CoV-2 infection. TCRdb re-derived calls from the 5' RACE reads in MiXCR, one entry per CDR3 protein. The sample lists more than 65,000 distinct CDR3 sequences; around 4.2% were seen once. Sequenced material: whole blood, taken at baseline. These receptors were collected from an adult who was a healthcare worker with PCR-confirmed SARS-CoV-2 infection or an uninfected control (not recorded which). The donor label of this sample is uncertain.

This clonotype was seen many times. The rearrangement links TRBV11-2 to TRBJ2-5, with TRBD1 identical over 7 bases. This CDR3 spans 16 amino acids. Losses at the gene ends were 4 bases for V and 1 base for J; bases not matched to a gene: 9. Looked up from germline, CDR1 is SGHAT and CDR2 is FQNNGV. The CDR3 loop reads CASSSRGGLSQETQYF. The CDR3 nucleotides read TGTGCCAGCAGCTCGCGAGGGGGCCTGAGCCAAGAGACCCAGTACTTC.

The chain recombines TRBV29-1 with TRBJ2-3; 7 nucleotides line up with TRBD1. V dropped 2 bases and J dropped 3; count of bases not matched to a gene: 8. The CDR3 length is 15 residues. Germline CDR1 SQVTM, CDR2 ANQGSEA. The CDR3 protein is CSVERQGVVTDTQYF. As DNA, the CDR3 is TGCAGCGTTGAAAGACAGGGAGTTGTTACAGATACGCAGTATTTT.

The chain has TRBV5-1 and TRBJ1-2; the match to TRBD1 covers 8 bases. The CDR3 totals 14 residues. Looked up from germline, CDR1 is SGHRS and CDR2 is YFSETQ. V gave up 3 bases and J gave up 6 bases; unmatched junction bases: 7. The CDR3 sequence is CASSSPGQGHGYTF. As DNA, the CDR3 is TGCGCCAGCAGCTCCCCCGGACAGGGTCATGGCTACACCTTC. Based on the CDR3 plus reference TRBV5-1 and TRBJ1-2, the full variable domain is KAGVTQTPRYLIKTRGQQVTLSCSPISGHRSVSWYQQTPGQGLQFLFEYFSETQRNKGNFPGRFSGRQFSNSRSEMNVSTLELGDSALYLCASSSPGQGHGYTFGSGTRLTVV.

Ten or more counts support this clonotype. The J gene is TRBJ2-7, the V gene TRBV6-5; TRBD1 aligns across 10 bases. The CDR3 runs to 15 residues. Germline values: CDR1 MNHEY, CDR2 SVGAGI. With 6 bases clipped from V and 5 bases from J, the junction kept 10 bases outside the gene matches. CDR3 protein: CASRPAGQGTDEQYF. CDR3 DNA: TGTGCCAGCAGACCCGCGGGACAGGGGACCGACGAGCAGTACTTC.

This clonotype was detected a few times. The V gene is TRBV4-3, the J gene TRBJ2-2, with 7 bases lining up with TRBD2. V was pared by 3 bases and J by 2 bases, with 6 bases of the junction left unmatched. In germline, CDR1 is LGHNA, CDR2 YSLEER. The CDR3 is 16 residues long. The CDR3 region has the DNA TGCGCCAGCAGCCATCCCCGGGGGGACAACACCGGGGAGCTGTTTTTT. Translating it yields CASSHPRGDNTGELFF.

This clonotype was recorded many times. The chain uses TRBV11-2 and TRBJ2-1; a weak D match, TRBD1 (6 bases). Germline V lookup: CDR1 SGHAT, CDR2 FQNNGV. V was clipped by 5 bases and J by 10 bases, with 15 bases between them. This CDR3 comprises 13 residues. In DNA, the CDR3 is TGTGCCAGCAGCCCCGGGACAAAGCAGGAGCAGTTCTTC. Protein sequence: CASSPGTKQEQFF.

This clonotype was found many times. The chain couples TRBV13 to TRBJ1-4; D unresolved. Germline CDR1 PRHDT, CDR2 FYEKMQ (reference sequence). V was clipped by 2 bases and J by 5 bases, with 9 bases between them. The CDR3 spans 14 residues. CDR3 protein: CASSLRQSNEKLFF. The DNA of the CDR3 is TGTGCCAGCAGCTTACGCCAGTCAAATGAAAAACTGTTTTTT. Full variable domain (remainder filled in from reference TRBV13 and TRBJ1-4): AAGVIQSPRHLIKEKRETATLKCYPIPRHDTVYWYQQGPGQDPQFLISFYEKMQSDKGSIPDRFSAQQFSDYHSELNMSSLELGDSALYFCASSLRQSNEKLFFGSGTQLSVL.

This chain uses TRBV23-1 with TRBJ2-2; perhaps TRBD1 as D (6 bases). TRBV23-1 counts as an open reading frame of uncertain function. The CDR3 contains 19 residues. V lost 2 bases and J lost 0, with 19 bases in between. The CDR3 loop is CASSQMGRVRGPNTGELFF. CDR3 coding DNA: TGCGCCAGCAGTCAAATGGGCAGGGTCAGGGGCCCGAACACCGGGGAGCTGTTTTTT.